One and the same sample provided the 22 T cell receptor beta chains below, sequenced in a study of shared clonotypes between healthy human individuals. TCRdb's table, derived via immunoSEQ multiplex PCR, lists solely in-frame clones and lacks some. Seen here are 2,500,000 or so clones, 93% observed once, and the top ten hold roughly 0.39%. The source material was naive CD4+ T cells from PBMCs. Described subset: CD45RA+ positively selected. These receptors originate from a man aged 18 to 29 in good health. Some clones in this sample may be carry-over from other donors' samples.

About this clone itself: Other DNA variants within this sample encode the same CDR3. The chain links TRBV30 to TRBJ2-7; D is unresolved. This CDR3 has 12 amino acids. Trimming stripped 3 bases from V and 1 base from J, with 7 bases between. Germline assignment: CDR1 GTSNPN and CDR2 SVGIG (reference sequence). The CDR3 sequence is CAWRSGSYEQYF. The CDR3, as DNA: TGTGCCTGGAGATCTGGGTCCTACGAGCAGTACTTC.

The rearrangement joins TRBV5-1 to TRBJ2-3, with D unclear. The CDR3 length is 14 residues. Per germline, CDR1 SGHRS and CDR2 YFSETQ. V gave up 1 base and J gave up 2 bases, with 8 bases separating them. The CDR3 is CASSLWSYTDTQYF. CDR3 bases: TGCGCCAGCAGCTTGTGGTCCTACACAGATACGCAGTATTTT.

Worth noting for this clone: Other nucleotide sequences from this sample produce the same CDR3. The chain is built from TRBV20-1 and TRBJ1-1; unclear D gene. Germline V gene sequence: CDR1 DFQATT, CDR2 SNEGSKA (reference sequence). The CDR3 extends over 10 amino acids. The V end was cut by 6 bases, the J end by 0 bases, with 2 bases between. Written as DNA, the CDR3 is TGCAGTGCGGTGAACACTGAAGCTTTCTTT. Protein sequence: CSAVNTEAFF.

This sequence joins TRBV27 and TRBJ2-3; D not resolved. The CDR3 length is 13 residues. The V gene lost 2 bases and the J gene lost 3 bases, with 6 bases spanning the gap. Germline V gives CDR1 MNHEY, CDR2 SMNVEV (reference sequence). As DNA, the CDR3 is TGTGCCAGCAGTTTAGAGGTTACAGATACGCAGTATTTT. Translation gives CASSLEVTDTQYF.

Only one count was recorded for this clone. This chain uses TRBV6-6 with TRBJ2-7, with D perhaps matching TRBD1 or TRBD2 (5 bases each). CDR1 MNHNY and CDR2 SVGAGI come from the germline V gene (reference sequence). Deletions cut 4 bases from V and 5 bases from J, with 9 bases between. The CDR3 is made up of 12 amino acids. DNA of the CDR3: TGTGCCAGCAGTTCAGGGAGCCACGAGCAGTACTTC. Amino acid sequence: CASSSGSHEQYF.

The CDR3 loop reads CAISDVHYGSTEAFF. DNA of the CDR3: TGTGCCATCAGTGATGTTCATTACGGAAGCACTGAAGCTTTCTTT. This chain links TRBV10-3 with TRBJ1-1; D is undetermined. CDR3 length: 15 residues. The germline CDR1 and CDR2 sequences are ENHRY and SYGVKD. V was pared by 3 bases and J by 4 bases, with 15 bases between.

On this clone: Other DNA sequences from this sample encode an identical CDR3 as well. The rearrangement links TRBV5-1 to TRBJ2-3, with D possibly being TRBD1 (6 bases). The length of the CDR3 is 15 residues. The V and J ends lost 0 bases and 0 bases respectively, with 8 bases between them. Germline CDR1 reads SGHRS; CDR2 reads YFSETQ. The DNA for the CDR3 is TGCGCCAGCAGCTTGGGACAGGCCAGCACAGATACGCAGTATTTT. It encodes CASSLGQASTDTQYF.

This rearrangement joins TRBV29-1 to TRBJ1-2, with TRBD1 identical over 7 bases. Germline V CDR1 and CDR2: SQVTM, ANQGSEA. With V trimmed by 6 bases and J by 10 bases, 8 bases remained unmatched. This CDR3 has 11 residues. The CDR3 sequence: CSVGDSSVYTF. In DNA, the CDR3 is TGCAGCGTGGGGGACAGCTCGGTCTACACCTTC.

The chain links TRBV7-3 to TRBJ2-1, with D possibly being TRBD2 (6 bases). The ends were cut back, 5 bases at V and 4 bases at J, with 18 bases in the middle. There are 16 residues in the CDR3. The germline V gene has CDR1 SGHTA and CDR2 FQGTGA. The CDR3 spells CASSPLEAGRYNEQFF. In DNA form, the CDR3 reads TGTGCCAGCAGCCCCCTCGAGGCAGGGAGGTACAATGAGCAGTTCTTC.

This rearrangement joins TRBV2 to TRBJ1-2, with D possibly matching TRBD1 (5 bases). The CDR3 contains 14 residues. The germline CDR1 and CDR2 sequences are SNHLY and FYNNEI. Trimming took off 3 bases at V and 6 bases at J, with 14 bases between the two ends. The CDR3 protein is CASSDQGRVDGYTF. The CDR3 DNA is TGTGCCAGCAGTGATCAGGGCAGGGTCGATGGCTACACCTTC.

V usage is TRBV27 and J usage is TRBJ1-1; D remains unclear. The V gene's germline CDR1 is MNHEY and CDR2 SMNVEV (reference sequence). The V and J ends lost 6 bases and 1 base respectively, with 15 bases between them. The CDR3 runs to 15 residues. As DNA, the CDR3 is TGTGCCAGCAGACCCTTAACTAGGGCGAACACTGAAGCTTTCTTT. Its translation is CASRPLTRANTEAFF.

This chain joins TRBV19 and TRBJ2-7, with TRBD2 matching 10 bases. The V gene end was trimmed by 4 bases and the J gene end by 2 bases; junction bases not matched to a gene: 14. Germline V gives CDR1 LNHDA, CDR2 SQIVND (reference sequence). The CDR3 length is 18 residues. The CDR3 nucleotides are TGTGCCAGTAGTACCTTGGGACTTGCCAGCGGGAGGGCCTACGAGCAGTACTTC. Protein sequence: CASSTLGLASGRAYEQYF.

CDR3 loop: CASSLRAGEGTQYF. In nucleotides, the CDR3 is TGTGCCAGCAGCTTACGAGCGGGAGAAGGGACCCAGTACTTC. The genes are TRBV7-3 and TRBJ2-5; TRBD2 aligns across 8 bases. J was trimmed by 7 bases and V by 2 bases; bases with no gene match: 6. This CDR3 has 14 amino acids. The V gene's germline CDR1 is SGHTA and CDR2 FQGTGA.

This rearrangement joins TRBV28 to TRBJ1-1, with 9 nucleotides matching TRBD1. The CDR3 totals 15 residues. Unmatched junction bases numbered 6, after V lost 6 bases and J lost 1 base. Germline lookup yields CDR1 MDHEN and CDR2 SYDVKM. Written as DNA, the CDR3 is TGTGCCAGCAGCAGGACAGGGGCCCCGAACACTGAAGCTTTCTTT. It codes for CASSRTGAPNTEAFF. The entire variable domain, with the rest obtained from reference TRBV28 and TRBJ1-1, is as follows: DVKVTQSSRYLVKRTGEKVFLECVQDMDHENMFWYRQDPGLGLRLIYFSYDVKMKEKGDIPEGYSVSREKKERFSLILESASTNQTSMYLCASSRTGAPNTEAFFGQGTRLTVV.

The chain uses TRBV18 and TRBJ2-1; 7 bases map to TRBD2. V lost 2 bases to trimming and J lost 4 bases; unmatched junction nucleotides: 8. The CDR3 length is 16 residues. Germline CDR1 is KGHSH and CDR2 is LQKENI. The DNA for the CDR3 is TGTGCCAGCTCACCATCCCCCCCAGCGGGGTACAATGAGCAGTTCTTC. Translation: CASSPSPPAGYNEQFF.

This clone was recorded once. This chain joins TRBV5-8 and TRBJ2-7; tentative D call: TRBD2 (5 bases). Germline CDR1 and CDR2: SGHTS and YDEGEE. The V and J ends lost 4 bases and 4 bases respectively, with 18 bases between them. CDR3 length equals 15 residues. CDR3 in amino acids: CASSRGGLGGYEQYF. For the CDR3, the DNA is TGTGCCAGCAGCCGAGGCGGACTTGGAGGATACGAGCAGTACTTC.

The rearrangement joins TRBV5-1 to TRBJ2-3; D tentatively fits TRBD1 or TRBD2 (5 bases each). Germline V CDR1 and CDR2: SGHRS, YFSETQ. Trimming pared 0 bases from V and 0 bases from J, leaving 11 bases between. The CDR3 has 16 residues. For the CDR3, the DNA is TGCGCCAGCAGCTTGGGAGGGGATACTAGCACAGATACGCAGTATTTT. Translated: CASSLGGDTSTDTQYF.

Concerning this clone: Additional DNA sequences in this sample encode the identical CDR3. The chain carries TRBV18 and TRBJ1-1; 7 bases are a match to TRBD1. J gave up 4 bases and V 6 bases, and 5 bases lay outside the gene matches. The CDR3 spans 13 residues. Per the germline V gene, CDR1 is KGHSH and CDR2 is LQKENI. CDR3 DNA sequence: TGTGCCAGCTCGCAGGGGGGCCTCACTGAAGCTTTCTTT. Its protein product is CASSQGGLTEAFF.

V is TRBV5-8 and J is TRBJ1-5; 9 bases line up with TRBD1. The CDR3 has 14 amino acids. The V and J ends lost 4 bases and 6 bases, in that order; junction bases with no gene match: 5. CDR1 is SGHTS and CDR2 is YDEGEE in the germline V gene. CDR3 DNA: TGTGCCAGCAGCCCGAGGACAGGGGCTCAGCCCCAGCATTTT. Amino acids: CASSPRTGAQPQHF.

This clone has just a few counts. V and J are TRBV19 and TRBJ1-2, with D unresolved. Trimming took 8 bases from V and 4 from J, leaving 20 bases between them. Looked up from germline, CDR1 is LNHDA and CDR2 is SQIVND (reference sequence). There are 15 residues in the CDR3. The CDR3 sequence: CASRSGEGISYGYTF. The CDR3 bases are TGTGCCAGTCGGTCGGGAGAGGGTATCTCCTATGGCTACACCTTC.

The chain uses TRBV5-1 and TRBJ2-2, with TRBD2 matching over 14 bases. The V gene end was trimmed by 4 bases and the J gene end by 6 bases; junction bases not matched to a gene: 8. This CDR3 comprises 17 residues. Germline V gives CDR1 SGHRS, CDR2 YFSETQ. The CDR3 spells CASSTGLAGGISGELFF. Written as DNA, the CDR3 is TGCGCCAGCAGCACCGGACTAGCGGGAGGTATATCCGGGGAGCTGTTTTTT.

This clone showed up just a few times. The rearrangement links TRBV6-1 to TRBJ2-1; 9 nucleotides agree with TRBD2. The V segment lost 7 bases and the J segment 5 bases; nucleotides outside the gene matches: 9. The CDR3 extends over 15 amino acids. Germline V lookup: CDR1 MNHNS, CDR2 SASEGT. The CDR3 region has the DNA TGTGCCAGCACCTTGGACCAGCGGGAGGACAATGAGCAGTTCTTC. Amino acid sequence: CASTLDQREDNEQFF.